This T cell receptor (beta chain) was documented in a study of neurological immune-mediated disorders. The sample holds many counts of this clonotype. Its specificity is not known. The study, taken as a whole, reports: It was HTLV-1-associated myelopathy that showed the most TCR clonal expansion, while multiple sclerosis showed the least, falling below healthy controls.

Template-switch 5'RACE cDNA synthesis added a 10-nucleotide unique molecular identifier. MiXCR, run by TCRdb on the 5' RACE reads, gives a single entry per CDR3 protein. The sample has fewer than 20,000 distinct CDR3 sequences, around 15% seen once. The sorted libraries involved the use of 900,000 to 1,000,000 CD4+ or CD8+ T cells. The sequenced material came from CD4+ T cells from blood. This sequence originates from a woman aged 55-69 years with HTLV-1-associated myelopathy (HAM/TSP).

The CDR3: CASSPAGDTQYF. In DNA, the CDR3 is TGTGCCAGCTCACCGGCCGGAGATACGCAGTATTTT. The J gene is TRBJ2-3, the V gene TRBV18, with D hard to call. V dropped 3 bases and J dropped 5 bases, with 6 bases sitting between them. This CDR3 has 12 residues. Germline-derived CDR1 and CDR2 are KGHSH and LQKENI.